This entry features one TCR beta chain sequence. The sample originates from a study of cytomegalovirus exposure and HLA in healthy donors. The PCR was carried out with 60 Vbeta primers and 13 Jbeta primers. Clones were read by immunoSEQ multiplex PCR, and TCRdb kept only the in-frame ones, dropping some. The sample carries roughly 100,000 clones, approximately 64% recorded once. The junction had 6 bases not matched to a gene; V was cut back by 4 bases and J by 3 bases. The germline V gene encodes CDR1 SGHRS and CDR2 YFSETQ. The CDR3 length is 14 residues. Sequenced material: PBMCs. The TCR sequence derives from a human donor in good health. The chain carries TRBV5-1 and TRBJ2-7, with 8 bases aligning to TRBD2. CDR3 residues: CASSISGTSYEQYF. The DNA for the CDR3 is TGCGCCAGCAGCATCTCCGGGACTAGCTACGAGCAGTACTTC.